Listed below are T cell receptor beta chains from one sample, sequenced in a study of response to subunit inactivated influenza vaccine. From the RT-PCR reads, TCRdb called clonotypes with MiXCR, one entry per CDR3 protein. The sample lists approximately 530,000 distinct CDR3 sequences; approximately 7.6% were seen once. The sequenced sample was PBMCs from blood, obtained roughly 24 months after vaccination. The source of these receptors is a man aged 50-75 years who received an inactivated influenza vaccine. CDR3s include the opening cysteine and the closing phenylalanine or tryptophan. The order of the fields is CDR3 length, J gene, V gene, clone size, D gene, CDR3 DNA, CDR3 protein. D genes are given only for firm matches. The listing skips clone size in some rows; elsewhere it reads once, few, many or a size class.

>14|TRBJ2-7|TRBV4-1|-|-
TGCGCCAGCAGCCAAGAAGAGCGGGCCTACGAGCAGTACTTC
CASSQEERAYEQYF
>15|TRBJ1-2|TRBV10-3|-|-
TGTGCCATCAGTGAGATGGCGGCACCTAACTATGGCTACACCTTC
CAISEMAAPNYGYTF
>17|TRBJ2-2|TRBV27|-|TRBD2
TGTGCCAGCAGTACCCCCTTGCGGGAGGGCCCTTCTGGGGAGCTGTTTTTT
CASSTPLREGPSGELFF
>15|TRBJ1-1|TRBV6-2/TRBV6-3|-|TRBD1
TGTGCCAGCAGTGACCGACAGGGTCGAAACACTGAAGCTTTCTTT
CASSDRQGRNTEAFF
>13|TRBJ2-7|TRBV12-3/TRBV12-4|-|-
TGTGCCAGCAGCCACGGGACCGTCTACGAGCAGTACTTC
CASSHGTVYEQYF
>14|TRBJ1-1|TRBV3-1|many|TRBD1
TGTGCCAGCAGCCACCGGGACAGGCCACTCCAAGCTTTCTTT
CASSHRDRPLQAFF
>16|TRBJ2-1|TRBV20-1|-|TRBD2
TGCAGTGCTAGGGGCTCCGGGACTAGCGGGACAAATGAGCAGTTCTTC
CSARGSGTSGTNEQFF
>12|TRBJ1-2|TRBV20-1|few|TRBD1
TGCAGTGCTATGGGGACAGGGTATGGCTACACCTTC
CSAMGTGYGYTF
>15|TRBJ2-3|TRBV6-1|many|-
TGTGCCAGCAGTGAATGGTGGGATAGCACAGATACGCAGTATTTT
CASSEWWDSTDTQYF
>13|TRBJ1-1|TRBV2|many|-
TGTGCCAGCACTATACAGGGGAACACTGAAGCTTTCTTT
CASTIQGNTEAFF
>13|TRBJ2-5|TRBV7-2|-|-
TGTGCCAGCAGCTTAGAGACTGGAGAGACCCAGTACTTC
CASSLETGETQYF
>20|TRBJ2-7|TRBV6-2/TRBV6-3|-|TRBD2
TGTGCCAGCAGTTACACTATAGCGGCTAGCGGGAGTATGTTCTCCTACGAGCAGTACTTC
CASSYTIAASGSMFSYEQYF
>15|TRBJ1-1|TRBV3-1|many|TRBD1
TGTGCCAGCAGCCCTCGCGACAGGGGGAACACTGAAGCTTTCTTT
CASSPRDRGNTEAFF
>12|TRBJ2-5|TRBV20-1|many|-
TGCAGTGCTAAACAGATTCAAGAGACCCAGTACTTC
CSAKQIQETQYF
>15|TRBJ1-3|TRBV20-1|-|-
TGCAGTGCTAGCGCAGGACCGCTATCTGGAAACACCATATATTTT
CSASAGPLSGNTIYF
>13|TRBJ2-1|TRBV5-1|many|-
TGCGCCAGCAGAACGGGGTCCTACAATGAGCAGTTCTTC
CASRTGSYNEQFF
>14|TRBJ2-1|TRBV7-9|few|-
TGTGCCAGCAGCTTAGACGCGACCTCAAAGGGGCAGTTCTTC
CASSLDATSKGQFF
>16|TRBJ2-3|TRBV11-2|many|TRBD2
TGTGCCAGCAGTATGACCGGGACTAGCCGGTCAGATACGCAGTATTTT
CASSMTGTSRSDTQYF
>12|TRBJ2-7|TRBV23-1|few|-
TGCGCCAGCAAAAAACAGGGCCACGAGCAGTACTTC
CASKKQGHEQYF
>14|TRBJ2-3|TRBV20-1|many|-
TGCAGTGCTTCCCACTACGGATGGGGAGATACGCAGTATTTT
CSASHYGWGDTQYF
>14|TRBJ1-5|TRBV12-3/TRBV12-4|few|-
TGTGCCAGCAGTTTAGCGGGAGTGGATCAGCCCCAGCATTTT
CASSLAGVDQPQHF
>16|TRBJ2-1|TRBV6-5|many|TRBD2
TGTGCCAGCAGTTACTCGGGGAGCGGGGGGGCCTATGAGCAGTTCTTC
CASSYSGSGGAYEQFF
>14|TRBJ2-3|TRBV20-1|-|TRBD1
TGCAGTGCCCGGAGGACAGGGGACACAGATACGCAGTATTTT
CSARRTGDTDTQYF
>13|TRBJ2-5|TRBV20-1|-|-
TGCAGTGCTAGTGGCGCGGGTCAAGAGACCCAGTACTTC
CSASGAGQETQYF
>13|TRBJ2-7|TRBV12-3/TRBV12-4|few|-
TGTGCCAGCAGTTTAGGGGTTCCTTACGAGCAGTACTTC
CASSLGVPYEQYF
>13|TRBJ2-7|TRBV6-6|-|-
TGTGCCAGCAGTTACTCGAAGGGCTACGAGCAGTACTTC
CASSYSKGYEQYF